By share of the sample, the clone carrying this TCR beta chain is medium-sized. Amplification of TCR beta used genomic DNA extracted from peripheral blood. CDR3 length: 16 amino acids. Per the germline V gene, CDR1 is SQVTM and CDR2 is ANQGSEA. J gave up 2 bases and V 0 bases, and 5 bases lay outside the gene matches. The entry originates in a study of T cell repertoires in aging, cancer and after chemotherapy. Study context: Donors were grouped into six age bands spanning 30 or younger through 70 or older.

Multiplex touch-down PCR with TRB-A/B primers amplified rearranged V-D-J TRB sequences. TCRdb reanalysed the multiplex PCR reads using MiXCR and keeps one entry per CDR3 protein. The sample shows about 4,900 distinct CDR3 sequences, over 25% of them seen only once. V gene TRBV29-1 combines with J gene TRBJ2-7; TRBD2 agrees at 12 bases. The sequenced sample consisted of blood. The sequence was obtained from a human donor with a blood cancer. The donor label of this sample is uncertain. The DNA of the CDR3 is TGCAGCGTTGAAGACCGGGGGACTAGCGGGCCCTACGAGCAGTACTTC. Its translation is CSVEDRGTSGPYEQYF.